This T cell receptor beta chain comes out of a study of control samples from healthy donors and cancer patients. The germline gives CDR1 SNHLY, CDR2 FYNNEI. CDR3 length: 14 amino acids. The ends lost 8 bases at V and 6 bases at J; junction bases unmatched: 10. TCRdb's copy holds only in-frame clones and misses some; the assay was immunoSEQ multiplex PCR. Altogether 70,000 or so clones are present, roughly nine tenths being singletons, with the ten largest covering roughly a fifth. This chain links TRBV2 with TRBJ1-5, with TRBD1 matching 7 bases. The TCR was taken from a man in his 60s with lung cancer. The specimen sequenced was PBMCs. CDR3: CASDRQGITQPQHF. The CDR3 DNA reads TGTGCCAGCGATAGACAGGGCATCACTCAGCCCCAGCATTTT.